The source of this T cell receptor (beta chain) is a study of shared clonotypes between healthy human individuals. Sorted subsets were amplified in replicate PCRs using 200 ng DNA, approximately 30,000 T cell genomes. Generated by immunoSEQ multiplex PCR, the TCRdb table keeps only in-frame clones and is missing some. This sample has around 1.1 million clones, with 78% found just once. Germline loops: CDR1 SGHRS, CDR2 YFSETQ. Between the trimmed V and J ends, which lost 4 bases and 8 bases, there was a span of 12 bases. This CDR3 has 12 residues. The rearrangement joins TRBV5-1 to TRBJ1-1; D is unclear. The receptor comes from a man in his late teens or twenties in good health. Some clones in this sample may be carry-over from other donors' samples. Sequenced input: memory CD4+ T cells from PBMCs. Described subset: CD45RA-negative fraction. CDR3 loop: CASSAPGPEAFF. As DNA, the CDR3 is TGCGCCAGCAGCGCGCCCGGCCCAGAAGCTTTCTTT.